This TCR beta chain was identified in a study of monozygotic twins with cystic fibrosis. V shed 2 bases, J shed 4 bases, and the junction held 8 bases outside the gene matches. This CDR3 is built from 16 residues. Germline V gene sequence: CDR1 MNHEY, CDR2 SMNVEV (reference sequence). TCRdb keeps only in-frame clones here, not all; method: immunoSEQ multiplex PCR. The sample has about 14,000 clones, about 85% seen once. This TCR came from a boy aged 5-17 years with cystic fibrosis. V and J are TRBV27 and TRBJ2-3; 8 bases align to TRBD2. Material: blood. CDR3 sequence: CASSLGAGGIADTQYF. The DNA for the CDR3 is TGTGCCAGCAGTTTAGGGGCGGGGGGAATCGCAGATACGCAGTATTTT.